The 25 T cell receptor beta chains presented below share a single source sample, sequenced in a study of CD8 T cells in ankylosing spondylitis. TCRdb processed the 5' RACE reads anew with MiXCR; each CDR3 protein has one entry. The sample consists of fewer than 250,000 distinct CDR3 sequences, about 10% of them appearing once. The sequenced sample was blood, either unsorted or a sorted T cell fraction (not recorded which). The receptor source for this set is a male donor with ankylosing spondylitis or in good health (not recorded which).

This clonotype was found many times. The rearrangement links TRBV27 to TRBJ1-6; D might be TRBD1 (5 bases). This CDR3 comprises 16 residues. Trimming pared 3 bases from V and 6 bases from J, leaving 15 bases between. Germline V gene data show CDR1 as MNHEY and CDR2 as SMNVEV (reference sequence). In DNA, the CDR3 is TGTGCCAGCAGTTTCCGGATACAGGCGGGTAATTCACCCCTCCACTTT. Protein sequence: CASSFRIQAGNSPLHF.

There are many counts of this clonotype. The chain couples TRBV29-1 to TRBJ2-2; D is possibly TRBD1 or TRBD2 (6 bases each). In germline, CDR1 is SQVTM, CDR2 ANQGSEA. V shed 5 bases and J shed 7 bases, with 14 bases lying between them. This CDR3 comprises 13 residues. The CDR3 DNA follows: TGCAGCGTTCAAGGGGGGCAACACGGGGAGCTGTTTTTT. Translated: CSVQGGQHGELFF.

A few counts support this clonotype. The V gene is TRBV20-1, the J gene TRBJ2-3; no reliable D call. V lost 1 base to trimming and J lost 1 base, with 12 bases between them. Germline CDR1 DFQATT, CDR2 SNEGSKA (reference sequence). The CDR3 is made up of 15 amino acids. The CDR3 spells CSARADPGGTDTQYF. CDR3 nucleotide sequence: TGCAGTGCTAGAGCTGACCCAGGTGGCACAGATACGCAGTATTTT.

This clonotype has at least ten counts. The V call is TRBV7-2, the J call TRBJ1-2; D gene uncertain. The ends were cut back, 3 bases at V and 5 bases at J, with 7 bases in the middle. CDR3 length: 12 residues. Germline lookup yields CDR1 SGHTA and CDR2 FQGNSA. CDR3 sequence (DNA): TGTGCCAGCAGCTTCGACATATATGGCTACACCTTC. This sequence encodes CASSFDIYGYTF.

This clonotype was seen at least ten times. The rearrangement links TRBV3-1 to TRBJ1-3; no clear D. The CDR3 is 16 amino acids. Trimming stripped 4 bases from V and 0 bases from J, with 13 bases between. Germline loops: CDR1 LGHDT, CDR2 YNNKEL (reference sequence). The CDR3 reads CASSLSEASSGNTIYF. CDR3 bases: TGTGCCAGCAGCCTCTCAGAAGCTTCCTCTGGAAACACCATATATTTT.

On this clonotype: This may stem from a read error, because a much larger clone lies one nucleotide away. The rearrangement links TRBV24-1 to TRBJ2-1, with 7 bases lining up with TRBD2. From germline, CDR1 is KGHDR and CDR2 SFDVKD. V was pared by 5 bases and J by 9 bases, with 9 bases of the junction left unmatched. The CDR3 spans 14 residues. The CDR3 region is CATSAYPSGGEQFF. Here the CDR3 DNA reads TGTGCCACCAGTGCGTACCCGTCGGGGGGTGAGCAGTTCTTC.

This clonotype has at least ten counts. The genes are TRBV5-5 and TRBJ2-2, with 7 nucleotides matching TRBD2. Unmatched junction bases numbered 0, after V lost 3 bases and J lost 7 bases. Germline CDR1 SGHKS, CDR2 YYEKEE (reference sequence). The length of the CDR3 is 12 residues. CDR3: CASSWTSGELFF. CDR3 DNA sequence: TGTGCCAGCAGCTGGACTAGCGGGGAGCTGTTTTTT.

This clonotype was picked up many times. The V call is TRBV5-1, the J call TRBJ1-1; 10 positions agree with TRBD1. After removal of 5 bases from V and 9 bases from J, the junction contained 10 bases not matched to a gene. Germline V gives CDR1 SGHRS, CDR2 YFSETQ. The CDR3 is 14 amino acids. CDR3 bases: TGCGCCAGCAGTACCGAGGGACAGGGGATAAAAGCTTTCTTT. Translating it yields CASSTEGQGIKAFF.

V is TRBV7-9 and J is TRBJ2-3; D possibly matches TRBD1 or TRBD2 (5 bases each). With 6 bases removed from V and 6 bases from J, the gap between germline ends came to 19 bases. Germline lookup yields CDR1 SEHNR and CDR2 FQNEAQ (reference sequence). This CDR3 has 15 residues. CDR3 sequence (DNA): TGTGCCAGCAGTTCCAAAGGTGGGGGATTCGATACGCAGTATTTT. This gives the protein CASSSKGGGFDTQYF.

The V and J genes are TRBV28 and TRBJ2-3; TRBD1 might be the D (6 bases). Germline CDR1 MDHEN, CDR2 SYDVKM. Trimming pared 6 bases from V and 4 bases from J, leaving 14 bases between. The CDR3 extends over 14 amino acids. The CDR3 region has the DNA TGTGCCAGCAGCCCTACAGGGCGCGCAGATACGCAGTATTTT. Protein sequence: CASSPTGRADTQYF. The complete variable domain, with remaining parts taken from reference TRBV28 and TRBJ2-3, reads DVKVTQSSRYLVKRTGEKVFLECVQDMDHENMFWYRQDPGLGLRLIYFSYDVKMKEKGDIPEGYSVSREKKERFSLILESASTNQTSMYLCASSPTGRADTQYFGPGTRLTVL.

This clonotype was seen at least ten times. This chain uses TRBV5-1 with TRBJ1-3; the match to TRBD1 covers 7 bases. Germline V gives CDR1 SGHRS, CDR2 YFSETQ. The V and J ends lost 0 bases and 3 bases, in that order; junction bases with no gene match: 3. The CDR3 runs to 15 residues. The CDR3 region has the DNA TGCGCCAGCAGCTTGGAAGGACAGGATGGAAACACCATATATTTT. It specifies CASSLEGQDGNTIYF.

This clonotype appeared a few times. The chain employs TRBV14 and TRBJ2-5; a possible D gene is TRBD2 (6 bases). From germline, CDR1 is SGHDN and CDR2 FVKESK. The CDR3 consists of 15 residues. Trimming took off 4 bases at V and 1 base at J, with 13 bases between the two ends. The CDR3 region is CASSPRWTTQETQYF. The CDR3 DNA sequence: TGTGCCAGCAGCCCCCGGTGGACTACCCAAGAGACCCAGTACTTC.

The sample holds many counts of this clonotype. This chain's CDR3 is CASSVTGGTQYF. The CDR3 DNA reads as TGCGCCAGCAGCGTAACGGGAGGTACGCAGTATTTT. This chain links TRBV5-1 with TRBJ2-3; 7 bases fit TRBD2. Looked up from germline, CDR1 is SGHRS and CDR2 is YFSETQ. The CDR3 loop spans 12 amino acids. V was clipped by 4 bases and J by 8 bases; unmatched bases: 4.

The genes are TRBV12-3 or TRBV12-4 and TRBJ1-1; D remains ambiguous. The CDR3 is 14 residues long. With 5 bases removed from V and 0 bases from J, the gap between germline ends came to 10 bases. The CDR3 sequence is CASSEQNVNTEAFF. The DNA of the CDR3 is TGTGCCAGCAGTGAACAGAATGTGAACACTGAAGCTTTCTTT.

This clonotype was detected ten times or more. The V call is TRBV20-1, the J call TRBJ2-7; 8 bases map to TRBD1. Germline loops: CDR1 DFQATT, CDR2 SNEGSKA (reference sequence). Trimming cost V 5 bases and J 2 bases; bases outside gene matches: 11. The CDR3 is made up of 15 amino acids. The CDR3 sequence: CSASLQDRVTYEQYF. The CDR3 DNA reads as TGCAGTGCTTCACTTCAGGACAGGGTTACCTACGAGCAGTACTTC.

The rearrangement links TRBV6-2 or TRBV6-3 to TRBJ1-1; no reliable D call. Deletions cut 7 bases from V and 3 bases from J, with 15 bases between. The CDR3 consists of 14 residues. The germline CDR1 and CDR2 sequences are MNHEY and SVGEGT. This chain's CDR3 is CASTRTRTDTEAFF. Here the CDR3 DNA reads TGTGCCAGCACAAGAACCCGGACGGACACTGAAGCTTTCTTT.

This clonotype occurred many times. The chain links TRBV5-1 to TRBJ1-2; no reliable D call. Trimming pared 2 bases from V and 7 bases from J, leaving 12 bases between. This CDR3 is built from 13 residues. CDR1 and CDR2 from the germline V gene are SGHRS and YFSETQ. CDR3 protein: CASSFTDAVGYTF. DNA for the CDR3: TGCGCCAGCAGCTTTACCGATGCTGTTGGCTACACCTTC.

This clonotype was picked up many times. This chain connects TRBV20-1 to TRBJ2-3; TRBD1 agrees at 7 bases. Germline CDR1 and CDR2: DFQATT and SNEGSKA (reference sequence). The length of the CDR3 is 15 residues. In nucleotides, the CDR3 is TGCAGCGCCTCAGACGGACAGGCCCAGGGAGATACGCAGTATTTT. Amino acid sequence: CSASDGQAQGDTQYF.

This chain joins TRBV20-1 and TRBJ1-1; 8 nucleotides match TRBD1. Germline V gene data show CDR1 as DFQATT and CDR2 as SNEGSKA (reference sequence). The CDR3 is 14 amino acids. J lost 4 bases, V lost 4 bases, and 8 bases had no gene match. The CDR3 spells CSAISGGGITEAFF. The CDR3 DNA reads as TGCAGTGCTATTTCAGGGGGCGGGATCACTGAAGCTTTCTTT.

This clonotype was seen a handful of times. The DNA of the CDR3 is TGCAGTGCTAGACGTGCGACAGGCGACTCCTACGAGCAGTACTTC. This encodes CSARRATGDSYEQYF. This rearrangement joins TRBV20-1 to TRBJ2-7; possible D gene TRBD1, 6 bases. Germline CDR1 and CDR2: DFQATT and SNEGSKA (reference sequence). Between the trimmed V and J ends, which lost 2 bases and 0 bases, there was a span of 14 bases. CDR3 length: 15 residues.

This clonotype was observed at least ten times. The chain joins TRBV20-1 to TRBJ2-1, with TRBD1 identical over 8 bases. The CDR3 is 14 residues long. Germline V gene data show CDR1 as DFQATT and CDR2 as SNEGSKA (reference sequence). Trimming removed 3 bases from V and 8 bases from J; junction bases left unmatched: 9. The CDR3 reads CSARVGQGAHEQFF. CDR3 nucleotide sequence: TGCAGTGCTAGGGTCGGGCAGGGGGCCCATGAGCAGTTCTTC.

In the case of this clonotype: Sequence at one end of the junction differs from germline and may be a read error. The chain joins TRBV7-9 to TRBJ2-3; the match to TRBD1 covers 7 bases. Germline assignment: CDR1 SEHNR and CDR2 FQNEAQ (reference sequence). The CDR3 spans 15 residues. The CDR3 loop reads CASSKDRISTDTQNF. In nucleotides, the CDR3 is TGTGCCAGCAGCAAGGACAGGATAAGCACAGATACGCAGAATTTT. The entire variable domain, with the rest obtained from reference TRBV7-9 and TRBJ2-3, is as follows: DTGVSQNPRHKITKRGQNVTFRCDPISEHNRLYWYRQTLGQGPEFLTYFQNEAQLEKSRLLSDRFSAERPKGSFSTLEIQRTEQGDSAMYLCASSKDRISTDTQNFGPGTRLTVL.

This clonotype was seen at least ten times. One end of the junction fails to match germline, which may point to a read error. V gene TRBV12-3 or TRBV12-4 combines with J gene TRBJ1-1, with D uncertain. This CDR3 has 12 amino acids. The CDR3 here is CASSLGNTEAFF. The CDR3 coding sequence is TGCGCCAGCAGCTTGGGAAACACTGAAGCTTTCTTT.

This clonotype occurred many times. The gene calls are TRBV12-3 or TRBV12-4 and TRBJ1-2; a possible D gene is TRBD1 (6 bases). The CDR3 is made up of 13 amino acids. V dropped 6 bases and J dropped 4 bases, with 12 bases sitting between them. CDR3 amino acids: CASSRQAPYGYTF. DNA for the CDR3: TGTGCCAGCAGCCGACAGGCCCCCTATGGCTACACCTTC.

This clonotype has ten or more counts. The CDR3 bases are TGTGCCAGCAGTTTAATGGCAGGGGAAAACAATCAGCCCCAGCATTTT. This codes for CASSLMAGENNQPQHF. The V gene is TRBV12-3 or TRBV12-4, the J gene TRBJ1-5; the D gene is possibly TRBD1 (6 bases). The CDR3 extends over 16 amino acids. V lost 2 bases, J lost 3 bases, and 14 bases lay in between.